This passage covers 9 T cell receptor beta chains from one sample sequenced in a study of blood T cell repertoires in COVID-19. Using immunoSEQ multiplex PCR, the repertoire was profiled, and TCRdb retains in-frame clones only, with some absent. There are approximately 240,000 clones in the sample; about 88% occur only once, and approximately 2% lies in the top ten. Sample: peripheral blood. The receptor source for this set is a woman between 35 and 50 years old who had recovered from COVID-19.

The rearrangement uses TRBV4-3 and TRBJ2-3, with D tentatively TRBD2 (6 bases). The CDR3 consists of 15 residues. V was shortened by 3 bases and J by 1 base, with 11 bases between the two germline ends. In germline, CDR1 is LGHNA, CDR2 YSLEER. CDR3 sequence: CASSQFSGRTDTQYF. The CDR3 DNA sequence: TGCGCCAGCAGCCAGTTTAGCGGACGCACAGATACGCAGTATTTT.

The rearrangement joins TRBV7-9 to TRBJ2-3, with TRBD1 identical over 8 bases. The CDR3 loop spans 19 amino acids. With 0 bases clipped from V and 0 bases from J, the junction kept 11 bases outside the gene matches. The germline V gene has CDR1 SEHNR and CDR2 FQNEAQ (reference sequence). The CDR3 protein is CASSLALTGEISSTDTQYF. In nucleotides, the CDR3 is TGTGCCAGCAGCTTAGCTTTGACAGGGGAAATTTCTAGCACAGATACGCAGTATTTT.

This clone has a handful of counts. The rearrangement links TRBV11-1 to TRBJ2-5; unclear D gene. Trimming took 5 bases from V and 5 from J, leaving 12 bases between them. CDR1 is SGHAT, CDR2 FQDESV, per germline (reference sequence). The CDR3 has 13 residues. In nucleotides, the CDR3 is TGTGCCAGCAGCCTTGGTCGGCGGGAGACCCAGTACTTC. It is translated as CASSLGRRETQYF.

This clone was seen a single time. Within the sample, other DNA sequences also encode this same CDR3. The chain carries TRBV18 and TRBJ1-1; the match to TRBD1 covers 8 bases. The V and J ends lost 5 bases and 1 base, in that order; junction bases with no gene match: 3. The CDR3 covers 14 residues. Germline assignment: CDR1 KGHSH and CDR2 LQKENI. CDR3 residues: CASSRDRKNTEAFF. As DNA, the CDR3 is TGTGCCAGCTCAAGGGACAGGAAGAACACTGAAGCTTTCTTT.

The rearrangement uses TRBV25-1 and TRBJ2-1, with 12 bases identical to TRBD2. Per the germline V gene, CDR1 is MGHDK and CDR2 is SYGVNS. This CDR3 has 13 residues. The V and J ends lost 8 bases and 6 bases, in that order; junction bases with no gene match: 2. This chain's CDR3 is CASSLAGGNEQFF. The CDR3 bases are TGTGCCAGCTCACTAGCGGGAGGCAATGAGCAGTTCTTC.

The chain links TRBV4-3 to TRBJ1-3; possible D gene TRBD1, 5 bases. CDR3 size: 15 residues. Trimming stripped 4 bases from V and 1 base from J, with 11 bases between. Germline CDR1 is LGHNA and CDR2 is YSLEER. CDR3 sequence (DNA): TGCGCCAGCAGCCTCGGGGGGGTATCTGGAAACACCATATATTTT. Its protein product is CASSLGGVSGNTIYF.

The V call is TRBV30, the J call TRBJ2-7; 7 bases map to TRBD1. Germline loops: CDR1 GTSNPN, CDR2 SVGIG (reference sequence). CDR3 size: 15 residues. Trimming cost V 6 bases and J 0 bases; bases outside gene matches: 11. As DNA, the CDR3 is TGTGCCTGCTACACGTGGACAGGTAACTCCTACGAGCAGTACTTC. Protein: CACYTWTGNSYEQYF.

The chain has TRBV5-1 and TRBJ1-2, with unresolved D. The germline V and J ends were trimmed by 9 bases and 8 bases, with 14 bases remaining between them. The CDR3 consists of 11 residues. Germline V gives CDR1 SGHRS, CDR2 YFSETQ. The CDR3 DNA follows: TGCGCCATCCCCCCGGGTCCGGGCTACACCTTC. Protein sequence: CAIPPGPGYTF.

The rearrangement uses TRBV20-1 and TRBJ2-7, with D uncertain. The CDR3 loop spans 11 amino acids. Germline lookup yields CDR1 DFQATT and CDR2 SNEGSKA (reference sequence). The CDR3, as DNA: TGCAGCGCGTCTCTTACCTACGAGCAGTACTTC. As protein: CSASLTYEQYF.